The clone carrying this T cell receptor (beta chain) was seen only a few times. Its antigen remains unidentified. The data were obtained in a study of regulatory T cells in long-lasting Graves disease. Overall study findings and caveats: More public clonotypes were shared by persistent patients (approximately 3,000) than by new patients (approximately 1,000).

iRepertoire HTBI primers and Arm-PCR of CDR3 regions built TCR beta libraries. TCRdb used MiXCR to reprocess the multiplex PCR reads, holding one entry per CDR3 protein. Of about 620,000 distinct CDR3 sequences detected, 15% to 20% appear once; the ten largest clones hold about 20%. The sample's time point: newly diagnosed GD, antithyroid drugs for less than 3 months. Extracted PBMC RNA gave rise to the TCR library. The V end lost 3 bases, the J end lost 8 bases, and 14 bases lay between the germline ends. CDR3 length: 14 residues. Looked up from germline, CDR1 is SGDLS and CDR2 is YYNGEE. These data were likewise used in another study, on T cells in Graves' hyperthyroidism and ophthalmopathy.

The V call is TRBV9, the J call TRBJ1-4; D is perhaps TRBD1 (6 bases). The sample was peripheral blood mononuclear cells (PBMCs), taken at new diagnosis, from a patient treated with antithyroid drugs. The TCR originated in a woman in her twenties or thirties with Graves disease. CDR3: CASSDGRGAEKLFF. CDR3 DNA: TGTGCCAGCAGCGACGGGCGGGGGGCAGAAAAACTGTTTTTT.